The source of this TCR beta chain is a study of T cell changes during pregnancy in multiple sclerosis (dated by TCRdb to between 2019 and 2020). For the study in its entirety: The study looked at changes in the T cell repertoire across pregnancy in women with multiple sclerosis.

Libraries were built with the immunoSEQ multiplex PCR assay. The table comes from immuneACCESS by way of TCRdb, which keeps in-frame sequences with V and J called. Part of the clones is missing from these tables; in studies checked, under half for an unresolved V gene and the rest for unknown reasons. Recorded for this sample are approximately 23,000 clones; roughly 91% of them occurred a single time. The ten largest clones add up to around 6.9% of the sample. The CDR3 holds 16 amino acids from the cysteine to the phenylalanine. The DNA shown is the 48-base CDR3, in frame from base 1. CDR1 and CDR2 were assigned from the germline V gene (reference sequence) as MNHEY and SMNVEV. At the junction V is shortened by 2 bases and J by 0 bases, with 13 bases in between. About this clone itself: What this receptor recognizes is not known. The sample holds no much larger clone one base away, and base qualities are not on file.

The receptor was derived from a female donor with multiple sclerosis, enrolled in a pregnancy study. Here the sequenced sample was CD8+ T cells from peripheral blood mononuclear cells, taken in the first trimester of pregnancy. The sequence joins TRBV27 to TRBJ1-1, with no confident D gene call. The bases read TGTGCCAGCAGTTTAATTGGGAGCCCTATGAACACTGAAGCTTTCTTT. Its protein product is CASSLIGSPMNTEAFF.